Below are 11 T cell receptor beta chains sequenced from a single sample in a study of OX40 agonist ivuxolimab in advanced cancers. Using immunoSEQ multiplex PCR, the repertoire was profiled, and TCRdb retains in-frame clones only, with some absent. The sample includes 57,000 or so clones, about 89% of them seen just once. Material: CD4+ or CD8+ T cells sorted from blood, obtained in a trial of the OX40 agonist ivuxolimab. The receptors shown here come from an adult with an advanced solid tumor such as melanoma, head and neck, liver or kidney cancer.

The gene calls are TRBV6-6 and TRBJ1-4, with 7 bases aligning to TRBD1. The ends lost 8 bases at V and 7 bases at J; junction bases unmatched: 7. The CDR3 is 13 residues long. Germline CDR1 reads MNHNY; CDR2 reads SVGAGI (reference sequence). The CDR3 DNA follows: TGTGCCAGCTGCGGCAGGGGGTTTGAAAAACTGTTTTTT. Its translation is CASCGRGFEKLFF.

This clone was seen more than once but under ten times. The junction shows a germline mismatch at one end, possibly a read error. The rearrangement links TRBV7-7 to TRBJ2-1; D not certain. CDR3 length: 13 amino acids. The V gene's germline CDR1 is SSHAT and CDR2 FNYEAQ (reference sequence). The CDR3 nucleotides are TGTGCTAGCAGCTTAGGACCCAACAATGAGCAGTTCTTC. Translating it yields CASSLGPNNEQFF.

The genes are TRBV5-1 and TRBJ2-1; no definite D call. The CDR3 covers 12 residues. Germline values: CDR1 SGHRS, CDR2 YFSETQ. Between the trimmed V and J ends, which lost 3 bases and 10 bases, there was a span of 11 bases. The CDR3 reads CASSSDRLEQFF. CDR3 in DNA: TGCGCCAGCAGCTCTGATCGCCTGGAGCAGTTCTTC.

In its sample, this clone was seen once. This rearrangement joins TRBV6-1 to TRBJ1-2, with D hard to call. Germline V gene sequence: CDR1 MNHNS, CDR2 SASEGT. Trimming removed 3 bases at V and 5 bases at J, with 13 bases between. The length of the CDR3 is 14 residues. The CDR3 DNA is TGTGCCAGCAGTGATGCCCGGCAGCCATATGGCTACACCTTC. It is translated as CASSDARQPYGYTF.

The gene calls are TRBV11-2 and TRBJ2-7; unclear D gene. The CDR3 covers 14 residues. The germline CDR1 and CDR2 sequences are SGHAT and FQNNGV. V lost 5 bases and J 3 bases, leaving 14 bases between the germline ends. CDR3 protein: CASSKPPDHYEQYF. CDR3 in DNA: TGTGCCAGCAGCAAGCCCCCGGACCACTACGAGCAGTACTTC.

The rearrangement links TRBV23-1 to TRBJ2-7; D gene unclear. TRBV23-1 is labeled an ORF, and its function is uncertain. The CDR3 covers 16 residues. The V gene lost 0 bases and the J gene lost 3 bases, with 15 bases spanning the gap. CDR3 loop: CASSQSGTSVGYEQYF. The CDR3 nucleotides are TGCGCCAGCAGTCAATCGGGCACTTCCGTGGGCTACGAGCAGTACTTC.

The chain carries TRBV11-3 and TRBJ2-4; 7 bases are shared with TRBD1. The CDR3 sequence is 13 residues long. V trimming: 6 bases; J trimming: 8 bases; junction bases outside the gene matches: 7. Germline V gene lookup returns CDR1 SGHNT and CDR2 YENEEA. As DNA, the CDR3 is TGTGCCAGCAGTTTGACAGGGTCTTACATTCAGTACTTC. Translating it yields CASSLTGSYIQYF.

The rearrangement joins TRBV11-2 to TRBJ2-1; 9 bases map to TRBD2. This CDR3 comprises 16 residues. Germline V gives CDR1 SGHAT, CDR2 FQNNGV. The V gene end was trimmed by 3 bases and the J gene end by 7 bases; junction bases not matched to a gene: 10. The CDR3 DNA is TGTGCCAGCAGCTTTCGGACTAGCGCCTTCATGAATGAGCAGTTCTTC. Protein product: CASSFRTSAFMNEQFF.

The chain uses TRBV9 and TRBJ2-2; the match to TRBD2 covers 11 bases. The CDR3 runs to 15 residues. J lost 6 bases, V lost 4 bases, and 5 bases had no gene match. Per the germline V gene, CDR1 is SGDLS and CDR2 is YYNGEE. The CDR3 spells CASSITSGSSGELFF. CDR3 nucleotides: TGTGCCAGCAGCATCACTAGCGGGAGCTCCGGGGAGCTGTTTTTT. Supplemented by reference TRBV9 and TRBJ2-2, the full variable domain reads DSGVTQTPKHLITATGQRVTLRCSPRSGDLSVYWYQQSLDQGLQFLIQYYNGEERAKGNILERFSAQQFPDLHSELNLSSLELGDSALYFCASSITSGSSGELFFGEGSRLTVL.

The chain links TRBV5-4 to TRBJ2-3; 10 positions agree with TRBD2. The V and J ends lost 3 bases and 9 bases, in that order; junction bases with no gene match: 10. CDR3 length: 15 residues. Germline V gene data show CDR1 as SGHNT and CDR2 as YYREEE (reference sequence). CDR3 in DNA: TGTGCCAGCAGCTCGAGGACTAGCGGTCCAAGCACGCAGTATTTT. Its protein product is CASSSRTSGPSTQYF. Variable domain in full (rest from reference TRBV5-4 and TRBJ2-3): ETGVTQSPTHLIKTRGQQVTLRCSSQSGHNTVSWYQQALGQGPQFIFQYYREEENGRGNFPPRFSGLQFPNYSSELNVNALELDDSALYLCASSSRTSGPSTQYFGPGTRLTVL.

There are a few counts of this clone. The chain uses TRBV7-2 and TRBJ1-2; possible D gene TRBD1, 5 bases. V was trimmed by 4 bases and J by 5 bases, leaving 17 bases between them. Germline CDR1 is SGHTA and CDR2 is FQGNSA. This CDR3 comprises 15 residues. CDR3 sequence: CASSSDGAGGYGYTF. The CDR3 DNA sequence: TGTGCCAGCAGCTCTGATGGGGCCGGTGGATATGGCTACACCTTC. The full variable domain, with the rest looked up from reference TRBV7-2 and TRBJ1-2, is GAGVSQSPSNKVTEKGKDVELRCDPISGHTALYWYRQSLGQGLEFLIYFQGNSAPDKSGLPSDRFSAERTGGSVSTLTIQRTQQEDSAVYLCASSSDGAGGYGYTFGSGTRLTVV.